A single sample is the source of the 30 T cell receptor beta chains below, sequenced in a study of OX40 agonist ivuxolimab in advanced cancers. The table came from immunoSEQ multiplex PCR; TCRdb's copy has only in-frame clones and leaves some out. The sample has tens of thousands of clones, roughly 87% seen once. This sample comprised CD4+ or CD8+ T cells sorted from blood, obtained in a trial of the OX40 agonist ivuxolimab. The receptors were gathered from an adult with an advanced solid tumor such as melanoma, head and neck, liver or kidney cancer.

The chain has TRBV4-1 and TRBJ2-7; D possibly corresponds to TRBD2 (5 bases). This CDR3 is built from 13 residues. Trimming left V 2 bases short and J 10 bases short, with 15 bases between. Germline CDR1 and CDR2: MGHRA and YSYEKL. The CDR3: CASSQLPGFEQYF. The DNA of the CDR3 is TGCGCCAGCAGCCAACTTCCGGGGTTTGAACAGTACTTC.

This clone was counted a single time. J is TRBJ2-7 and V is TRBV27, with D uncertain. The CDR3 contains 13 residues. The V gene's germline CDR1 is MNHEY and CDR2 SMNVEV (reference sequence). V was pared by 6 bases and J by 2 bases, with 11 bases between. The CDR3 DNA reads as TGTGCCAGCAGCTCCACAACAACCTACGAGCAGTACTTC. It yields the protein CASSSTTTYEQYF.

This clone has only a few counts. This chain uses TRBV5-1 with TRBJ1-1; 11 bases align to TRBD1. V lost 0 bases to trimming and J lost 4 bases; unmatched junction nucleotides: 2. CDR1 and CDR2 from the germline V gene are SGHRS and YFSETQ. This CDR3 is 15 amino acids long. The CDR3 spells CASSLEGTGGTEAFF. As DNA, the CDR3 is TGCGCCAGCAGCTTGGAGGGGACAGGGGGCACTGAAGCTTTCTTT.

J is TRBJ1-4 and V is TRBV5-8; D is uncertain. This CDR3 comprises 13 residues. From germline, CDR1 is SGHTS and CDR2 YDEGEE. The V gene lost 2 bases and the J gene lost 4 bases, with 6 bases spanning the gap. The CDR3 sequence: CASSFVSNEKLFF. CDR3 sequence (DNA): TGTGCCAGCAGCTTTGTCAGTAATGAAAAACTGTTTTTT.

The rearrangement uses TRBV7-3 and TRBJ2-1, with 8 bases lining up with TRBD2. The CDR3 runs to 15 residues. Unmatched junction bases numbered 4, after V lost 4 bases and J lost 2 bases. The germline gives CDR1 SGHTA, CDR2 FQGTGA. CDR3 sequence reads: CASSSSSGAYNEQFF. The CDR3 DNA is TGTGCCAGCAGCTCCAGTAGCGGGGCCTACAATGAGCAGTTCTTC.

The chain has TRBV27 and TRBJ2-7; perhaps TRBD2 as D (6 bases). The CDR3 runs to 13 residues. Germline values: CDR1 MNHEY, CDR2 SMNVEV (reference sequence). The V end was cut by 5 bases, the J end by 2 bases, with 10 bases between. The CDR3 DNA sequence: TGTGCCAGCAGTGGAGGGTCGACCTACGAGCAGTACTTC. This sequence encodes CASSGGSTYEQYF.

The chain has TRBV7-9 and TRBJ2-1, with D tentatively TRBD1 or TRBD2 (6 bases each). Germline lookup yields CDR1 SEHNR and CDR2 FQNEAQ (reference sequence). The CDR3 spans 15 residues. V was clipped by 2 bases and J by 6 bases, with 14 bases between them. The CDR3 protein is CASSLSQGGLNEQFF. The CDR3 DNA is TGTGCCAGCAGCTTAAGCCAAGGGGGGCTCAATGAGCAGTTCTTC.

The V and J genes are TRBV27 and TRBJ2-5; 8 bases are a match to TRBD2. Germline V gives CDR1 MNHEY, CDR2 SMNVEV (reference sequence). Trimming cost V 5 bases and J 5 bases; bases outside gene matches: 7. The CDR3 extends over 14 amino acids. In DNA form, the CDR3 reads TGTGCCAGCAGTACCGGGACTAGATGGGAGACCCAGTACTTC. This codes for CASSTGTRWETQYF.

CDR3 in amino acids: CASSELAGGGHTDTQYF. The CDR3 bases are TGTGCCAGCAGTGAACTAGCGGGAGGCGGTCACACAGATACGCAGTATTTT. The chain is built from TRBV6-1 and TRBJ2-3, with TRBD2 matching over 11 bases. V was pared by 2 bases and J by 2 bases, with 6 bases of the junction left unmatched. The V gene's germline CDR1 is MNHNS and CDR2 SASEGT. The length of the CDR3 is 17 residues.

V usage is TRBV19 and J usage is TRBJ2-7, with D maybe TRBD1 (6 bases). Trimming removed 3 bases at V and 3 bases at J, with 15 bases between. The CDR3 has 15 residues. The germline CDR1 and CDR2 sequences are LNHDA and SQIVND (reference sequence). CDR3 DNA: TGTGCCAGTAGTATGGATCAGGGGTTGGTCTACGAGCAGTACTTC. Protein product: CASSMDQGLVYEQYF.

The chain employs TRBV5-1 and TRBJ1-6, with D perhaps matching TRBD1 (5 bases). There are 17 residues in the CDR3. The germline V gene has CDR1 SGHRS and CDR2 YFSETQ. V was cut by 1 base and J by 5 bases, with 16 bases left in between. DNA of the CDR3: TGCGCCAGCAGCTTGCGAAGCCCGGGGCACGATAATTCACCCCTCCACTTT. Its protein product is CASSLRSPGHDNSPLHF.

The chain employs TRBV5-1 and TRBJ2-7; TRBD2 matches at 8 bases. From germline, CDR1 is SGHRS and CDR2 YFSETQ. V trimming: 1 base; J trimming: 2 bases; junction bases outside the gene matches: 8. The CDR3 totals 16 residues. CDR3 in amino acids: CASSLSPSGYTYEQYF. In DNA form, the CDR3 reads TGCGCCAGCAGCTTGTCCCCTAGCGGGTACACCTACGAGCAGTACTTC.

This clone occurred once. V and J are TRBV9 and TRBJ2-1; D is unclear. Trimming removed 0 bases at V and 1 base at J, with 20 bases between. Germline assignment: CDR1 SGDLS and CDR2 YYNGEE. This CDR3 is 19 amino acids long. CDR3: CASSVAGPYRAPSYNEQFF. The CDR3 DNA reads TGTGCCAGCAGCGTAGCTGGGCCTTACCGGGCCCCTTCCTACAATGAGCAGTTCTTC.

The chain carries TRBV27 and TRBJ2-5; TRBD1 agrees at 7 bases. CDR3 length: 15 residues. Trimming cost V 7 bases and J 2 bases; bases outside gene matches: 10. Germline lookup yields CDR1 MNHEY and CDR2 SMNVEV (reference sequence). CDR3 in amino acids: CASTSTGNTQETQYF. CDR3 DNA sequence: TGTGCCAGCACTTCGACAGGGAATACGCAAGAGACCCAGTACTTC.

The chain combines TRBV6-1 with TRBJ2-7; 7 nucleotides line up with TRBD1. Per germline, CDR1 MNHNS and CDR2 SASEGT. J was trimmed by 2 bases and V by 6 bases; bases with no gene match: 7. The CDR3 contains 14 residues. For the CDR3, the DNA is TGTGCCAGCAGAATCCCGGGACAGACCTACGAGCAGTACTTC. It translates to CASRIPGQTYEQYF.

The chain employs TRBV27 and TRBJ1-1, with 7 bases fitting TRBD1. The CDR3 runs 15 residues. Trimming removed 5 bases from V and 0 bases from J; junction bases left unmatched: 6. Germline V gives CDR1 MNHEY, CDR2 SMNVEV (reference sequence). The CDR3 bases are TGTGCCAGCAGTACGCCAGGGGGTTTGAACACTGAAGCTTTCTTT. The encoded protein is CASSTPGGLNTEAFF.

This chain uses TRBV11-1 with TRBJ2-1, with 14 positions matching TRBD2. V shed 5 bases and J 3 bases; nucleotides not matched to a gene: 0. The germline V gene has CDR1 SGHAT and CDR2 FQDESV (reference sequence). This CDR3 contains 15 residues. The chain's CDR3 is CASSGTSGSYNEQFF. Here the CDR3 DNA reads TGTGCCAGCAGCGGGACTAGCGGGAGCTACAATGAGCAGTTCTTC.

This clone was recorded only once. The J gene is TRBJ2-7, the V gene TRBV19, with 10 bases that match TRBD1. The CDR3 covers 15 residues. CDR1 LNHDA and CDR2 SQIVND come from the germline V gene (reference sequence). The V gene end was trimmed by 4 bases and the J gene end by 4 bases; junction bases not matched to a gene: 7. CDR3 in amino acids: CASSTTGTGAYEQYF. The CDR3 region has the DNA TGTGCCAGTAGTACCACCGGGACAGGGGCGTACGAGCAGTACTTC.

This clone was observed a handful of times. V gene TRBV19 combines with J gene TRBJ2-1, with a tentative D call TRBD2 (5 bases). Germline CDR1 LNHDA, CDR2 SQIVND (reference sequence). The CDR3 sequence is 15 residues long. The V end was cut by 3 bases, the J end by 3 bases, with 12 bases between. CDR3 sequence reads: CASSIMAGVYNEQFF. As DNA, the CDR3 is TGTGCCAGTAGTATTATGGCGGGCGTCTACAATGAGCAGTTCTTC.

This clone was detected only once. This rearrangement joins TRBV19 to TRBJ1-1; TRBD1 matches at 7 bases. CDR3 length: 14 amino acids. V was clipped by 8 bases and J by 2 bases; unmatched bases: 8. CDR1 and CDR2 (germline): LNHDA, SQIVND (reference sequence). The CDR3 is CASDFGTANTEAFF. The CDR3 nucleotides are TGTGCCAGTGACTTTGGGACAGCAAACACTGAAGCTTTCTTT.

Only one count was recorded for this clone. The chain carries TRBV7-9 and TRBJ1-2; D is uncertain. Germline CDR1 and CDR2: SEHNR and FQNEAQ (reference sequence). This CDR3 has 12 residues. Trimming shortened V by 5 bases and J by 8 bases, and 12 bases separated the two germline ends. Here the CDR3 reads CASSPFQGGYTF. The DNA for the CDR3 is TGTGCCAGCAGCCCGTTTCAAGGCGGCTACACCTTC.

The CDR3 DNA sequence: TGTGCCAGCAGCCAAGATCCGGATATACCCCATGAAAAACTGTTTTTT. It encodes CASSQDPDIPHEKLFF. V gene TRBV14 combines with J gene TRBJ1-4; no clear D. The V and J ends lost 0 bases and 6 bases respectively, with 14 bases between them. The CDR3 loop spans 16 amino acids. Looked up from germline, CDR1 is SGHDN and CDR2 is FVKESK.

This chain joins TRBV2 and TRBJ2-2; maybe TRBD1 (7 bases). The CDR3 spans 12 residues. Trimming removed 11 bases from V and 10 bases from J, with 17 bases in between. Germline assignment: CDR1 SNHLY and CDR2 FYNNEI. CDR3 residues: CASSGGWEELFF. CDR3 bases: TGTGCCTCTTCAGGGGGGTGGGAGGAGCTGTTTTTT.

The rearrangement joins TRBV7-8 to TRBJ2-1; D gene unclear. The CDR3 is made up of 16 amino acids. CDR1 SGHVS and CDR2 FQNEAQ come from the germline V gene. V lost 5 bases and J 3 bases, leaving 17 bases between the germline ends. The DNA for the CDR3 is TGTGCCAGCAGCCCCCACGGACGGAAAATCTACAATGAGCAGTTCTTC. Translation: CASSPHGRKIYNEQFF.

The chain is built from TRBV19 and TRBJ2-1; 7 bases align to TRBD2. The CDR3 has 15 residues. Germline-derived CDR1 and CDR2 are LNHDA and SQIVND (reference sequence). Trimming at V came to 8 bases and at J to 2 bases, leaving 9 bases not matched to a gene. In DNA, the CDR3 is TGTGCCAGTGCTTTTACGGGGGGAACCTACAATGAGCAGTTCTTC. The encoded protein is CASAFTGGTYNEQFF.

This clone was recorded a few times. Other DNA sequences within the sample encode an identical CDR3. The chain is built from TRBV7-7 and TRBJ2-7; no definite D call. The germline V gene encodes CDR1 SSHAT and CDR2 FNYEAQ (reference sequence). This CDR3 region has 13 residues. The V end was cut by 1 base, the J end by 0 bases, with 4 bases between. The CDR3 coding sequence is TGTGCCAGCAGCTTAGGTGACTCCTACGAGCAGTACTTC. Translation: CASSLGDSYEQYF.

The count of this clone is one. The CDR3 DNA reads as TGCGCCAGCAGCTTGGGTTTTGGTCAGCCCCAGCATTTT. Its protein is CASSLGFGQPQHF. The rearrangement joins TRBV5-1 to TRBJ1-5; no firm D call. This CDR3 has 13 residues. Trimming cost V 0 bases and J 6 bases, with 7 bases left between them. The V gene's germline CDR1 is SGHRS and CDR2 YFSETQ.

This clone was detected only once. The rearrangement joins TRBV5-1 to TRBJ2-7; D might be TRBD1 (6 bases). CDR1 SGHRS and CDR2 YFSETQ come from the germline V gene. This CDR3 has 15 residues. The V end was cut by 5 bases, the J end by 0 bases, with 15 bases between. The CDR3 DNA sequence: TGCGCCAGCAGGCCGGACAGTTCAAGCTCCTACGAGCAGTACTTC. As protein: CASRPDSSSSYEQYF.

In DNA, the CDR3 is TGTGCCAGCGGAGGGGGGACAGGGAAGAATGGCTACACCTTC. The encoded protein is CASGGGTGKNGYTF. V usage is TRBV9 and J usage is TRBJ1-2, with TRBD1 matching over 9 bases. This CDR3 has 14 amino acids. Looked up from germline, CDR1 is SGDLS and CDR2 is YYNGEE. V lost 7 bases and J lost 6; bases outside the gene matches: 10.

The chain carries TRBV9 and TRBJ1-2; no definite D call. The germline gives CDR1 SGDLS, CDR2 YYNGEE. V lost 3 bases and J 8 bases, leaving 5 bases between the germline ends. CDR3 size: 10 residues. The CDR3 protein is CASSGRGYTF. CDR3 in DNA: TGTGCCAGCAGCGGACGGGGCTACACCTTC.